This T cell receptor (beta chain) was sequenced during a study of CD4 T cells in relation to SARS-CoV-2 and coronaviruses. For the study at large: Crossreactive spike epitopes shared across donors were mapped to their HLA restriction.

CD4+ T cells from unexposed donors were obtained before the COVID-19 pandemic (2011-2018). CD4+ T cells were isolated from the cells after about 11 days of culture. As cell numbers allowed, unexposed-donor CD4+ T cells faced SARS-CoV-2 S/N and four cold-coronavirus spikes. To note about this clone: Its antigen is undetermined.

The V gene's germline CDR1 is SGHNT and CDR2 YYREEE (reference sequence). This CDR3 is built from 14 residues. The ends were cut back, 1 base at V and 8 bases at J, with 10 bases in the middle. Libraries were prepared by immunoSEQ multiplex PCR; TCRdb keeps only in-frame clonotypes and omits some of them. The sample has 20,000 to 25,000 clones, about 75% seen once. Sequenced sample: CD4+ T cells from PBMCs, cultured in vitro. The rearrangement uses TRBV5-4 and TRBJ1-6, with D hard to call. The TCR comes from a human donor in good health. DNA of the CDR3: TGTGCCAGCAGCTTGTGGCAGGTGGATTCACCCCTCCACTTT. This encodes CASSLWQVDSPLHF.